Listed below are T cell receptor beta chains from one sample, sequenced in a study of T cell changes during pregnancy in multiple sclerosis. Here immunoSEQ multiplex PCR was the method, and the copy in TCRdb shows in-frame clones only, minus some. The sample consists of about 40,000 clones, roughly 94% of them appearing once. This specimen consisted of peripheral blood, obtained in the third trimester of pregnancy. The source is a female donor with multiple sclerosis, enrolled in a pregnancy study. Both conserved end residues are part of each CDR3. Each record gives: CDR3 DNA, CDR3 protein, D gene, J gene, V gene. A D gene is named only where the DNA matches it firmly.

CDR3nt: TGTGCCAGCAGTTATATCGGCACTGAAGCTTTCTTT
CDR3aa: CASSYIGTEAFF
d_gene: NA
j_gene: TRBJ1-1
v_gene: TRBV6-1

CDR3nt: TGTGCCAGCAGTTACCGAACAGGGGGCACTGAAGCTTTCTTT
CDR3aa: CASSYRTGGTEAFF
d_gene: TRBD1
j_gene: TRBJ1-1
v_gene: TRBV2

CDR3nt: TGTGCCAGCAGTGCCCTCGGGACTAGCGGGAGAGGTGAGCAGTTCTTC
CDR3aa: CASSALGTSGRGEQFF
d_gene: TRBD2
j_gene: TRBJ2-1
v_gene: TRBV6-1

CDR3nt: TGTGCCAGCAGCTTAGAAGAACTAGCGGGGGGCCCAACCCTTTACAATGAGCAGTTCTTC
CDR3aa: CASSLEELAGGPTLYNEQFF
d_gene: TRBD2
j_gene: TRBJ2-1
v_gene: TRBV11-2

CDR3nt: TGTGCCAGCAGCTTAACGGGGGGACAGTTCTACGAGCAGTACTTC
CDR3aa: CASSLTGGQFYEQYF
d_gene: NA
j_gene: TRBJ2-7
v_gene: TRBV7-3

CDR3nt: TGTGCCAGCAGTTCCGGACAGGGGCGCACAGATACGCAGTATTTT
CDR3aa: CASSSGQGRTDTQYF
d_gene: TRBD1
j_gene: TRBJ2-3
v_gene: TRBV28

CDR3nt: TGCGCCAGCAGTGTGAGCGGGAAATTTGAGCAGTTCTTC
CDR3aa: CASSVSGKFEQFF
d_gene: TRBD2
j_gene: TRBJ2-1
v_gene: TRBV5-1

CDR3nt: TGTGCCTCCCGAACTTGGGCAGCTACAGATACGCAGTATTTT
CDR3aa: CASRTWAATDTQYF
d_gene: NA
j_gene: TRBJ2-3
v_gene: TRBV11-3

CDR3nt: TGTGCCAGCAGCACGGGACTAGTGTTGGGGTACGAGCAGTACTTC
CDR3aa: CASSTGLVLGYEQYF
d_gene: TRBD2
j_gene: TRBJ2-7
v_gene: TRBV4-2

CDR3nt: TGCGCCAGCAGCTTAACAGGAGTCGGCACAGATACGCAGTATTTT
CDR3aa: CASSLTGVGTDTQYF
d_gene: NA
j_gene: TRBJ2-3
v_gene: TRBV5-1